Below, 18 T cell receptor beta chains from the same sample are listed, as sequenced in a study of blood T cell repertoires in COVID-19. This table comes from immunoSEQ multiplex PCR, and its TCRdb copy is limited to in-frame clones, with some not included. Of a few hundred thousand clones detected, 86% appear once; the ten largest clones hold 3.5% to 4.5%. Sequencing was done on a sample of PBMCs or T cells enriched from blood (not recorded which). All receptors derive from a woman between 40 and 55 years old with acute COVID-19.

This clone was seen only once. The rearrangement links TRBV11-3 to TRBJ2-5; 11 nucleotides align to TRBD1. Germline V gene lookup returns CDR1 SGHNT and CDR2 YENEEA. Losses at the gene ends were 5 bases for V and 2 bases for J; bases not matched to a gene: 7. The CDR3 length is 16 residues. The CDR3 DNA sequence: TGTGCCAGCAGCCCTAGGACAGGGGGCGGGCAAGAGACCCAGTACTTC. Its translation: CASSPRTGGGQETQYF.

This sequence joins TRBV30 and TRBJ1-2, with 8 bases lining up with TRBD1. J lost 8 bases, V lost 5 bases, and 7 bases had no gene match. Germline V CDR1 and CDR2: GTSNPN, SVGIG (reference sequence). The CDR3 loop spans 12 amino acids. The CDR3 reads CAWDRGSGGYTF. CDR3 bases: TGTGCCTGGGACAGGGGTTCGGGAGGCTACACCTTC.

With regard to this clone: Different DNA sequences within this sample yield the same CDR3. The rearrangement links TRBV27 to TRBJ1-5; possibly TRBD1 for D (6 bases). V gave up 2 bases and J gave up 1 base, with 6 bases separating them. CDR1 is MNHEY, CDR2 SMNVEV, per germline (reference sequence). The CDR3 runs to 14 residues. Here the CDR3 DNA reads TGTGCCAGCAGTTTAAGGGGGAGCAATCAGCCCCAGCATTTT. Amino acids: CASSLRGSNQPQHF.

The J gene is TRBJ1-5, the V gene TRBV30; tentative D call: TRBD1 (5 bases). The CDR3 has 13 amino acids. Germline V gene sequence: CDR1 GTSNPN, CDR2 SVGIG (reference sequence). V was cut by 1 base and J by 4 bases, with 8 bases left in between. The CDR3 DNA is TGTGCCTGGAGTGCCAGGGAAAATCAGCCCCAGCATTTT. As protein: CAWSARENQPQHF.

The chain is built from TRBV5-8 and TRBJ2-5; 9 nucleotides match TRBD1. This CDR3 has 16 amino acids. With V trimmed by 0 bases and J by 6 bases, 9 bases remained unmatched. Germline lookup yields CDR1 SGHTS and CDR2 YDEGEE. CDR3 sequence (DNA): TGTGCCAGCAGCTTGGCTCGTGGGACAGGGCTGAAGACCCAGTACTTC. Translating gives CASSLARGTGLKTQYF. The full variable domain, completed using reference TRBV5-8 and TRBJ2-5, is EAGVTQSPTHLIKTRGQQATLRCSPISGHTSVYWYQQALGLGLQFLLWYDEGEERNRGNFPPRFSGRQFPNYSSELNVNALELEDSALYLCASSLARGTGLKTQYFGPGTRLLVL.

The V gene is TRBV24-1, the J gene TRBJ1-1; 12 bases are shared with TRBD1. Germline CDR1 and CDR2: KGHDR and SFDVKD. The CDR3 contains 17 residues. V lost 5 bases and J lost 7; bases outside the gene matches: 13. CDR3 protein: CATSAAATGQGAGEAFF. CDR3 coding DNA: TGTGCCACCAGTGCCGCCGCCACGGGACAGGGGGCCGGTGAAGCTTTCTTT.

The V gene is TRBV28, the J gene TRBJ1-5, with unresolved D. Trimming removed 10 bases at V and 9 bases at J, with 13 bases between. CDR3 length equals 11 residues. Per the germline V gene, CDR1 is MDHEN and CDR2 is SYDVKM. CDR3 loop: CATRREGPQHF. CDR3 in DNA: TGTGCCACCCGTCGGGAAGGGCCCCAGCATTTT.

The chain couples TRBV5-1 to TRBJ2-2; a possible D gene is TRBD2 (6 bases). Germline V gives CDR1 SGHRS, CDR2 YFSETQ. V dropped 7 bases and J dropped 2 bases, with 15 bases sitting between them. This CDR3 has 15 residues. As DNA, the CDR3 is TGCGCCAGCTCCCGATGGACTACCAACACCGGGGAGCTGTTTTTT. It specifies CASSRWTTNTGELFF. The complete variable domain, with remaining parts taken from reference TRBV5-1 and TRBJ2-2, reads KAGVTQTPRYLIKTRGQQVTLSCSPISGHRSVSWYQQTPGQGLQFLFEYFSETQRNKGNFPGRFSGRQFSNSRSEMNVSTLELGDSALYLCASSRWTTNTGELFFGEGSRLTVL.

The V gene is TRBV28, the J gene TRBJ2-2; no reliable D call. This CDR3 has 13 amino acids. Germline CDR1 MDHEN, CDR2 SYDVKM. V shed 1 base and J shed 4 bases, with 4 bases lying between them. The CDR3 loop is CASSLLVTGELFF. For the CDR3, the DNA is TGTGCCAGCAGTTTATTAGTCACCGGGGAGCTGTTTTTT.

The gene calls are TRBV30 and TRBJ2-7, with D possibly matching TRBD1 (5 bases). Deletions cut 2 bases from V and 3 bases from J, with 20 bases between. Germline CDR1 and CDR2: GTSNPN and SVGIG (reference sequence). The length of the CDR3 is 16 residues. CDR3 DNA sequence: TGTGCCTGGAGTATTCCGGGCCGACAGCTGAACTACGAGCAGTACTTC. Its protein product is CAWSIPGRQLNYEQYF.

The V and J genes are TRBV6-5 and TRBJ1-1; D might be TRBD1 (5 bases). V lost 6 bases and J lost 4, with 12 bases in between. The CDR3 extends over 13 amino acids. Germline CDR1 and CDR2: MNHEY and SVGAGI. Written as DNA, the CDR3 is TGTGCCAGCAGCTTCACAAGGGGCACTGAAGCTTTCTTT. Amino acids: CASSFTRGTEAFF.

This clone appeared once. V usage is TRBV6-1 and J usage is TRBJ2-3; D gene uncertain. Germline V gene data show CDR1 as MNHNS and CDR2 as SASEGT. The CDR3 covers 14 residues. Trimming cost V 1 base and J 6 bases, with 11 bases left between them. CDR3 sequence (DNA): TGTGCCAGCAGTGAAGGCGCAGGCCGGGATACGCAGTATTTT. This encodes CASSEGAGRDTQYF.

This chain uses TRBV10-2 with TRBJ1-1, with D unresolved. This CDR3 is 13 amino acids long. Germline V lookup: CDR1 WSHSY, CDR2 SAAADI. Deletions cut 7 bases from V and 1 base from J, with 10 bases between. In nucleotides, the CDR3 is TGCGCCAGCAAAGAGAGTCGGAACACTGAAGCTTTCTTT. Translation: CASKESRNTEAFF.

The genes are TRBV24-1 and TRBJ2-4, with D unresolved. CDR1 and CDR2 from the germline V gene are KGHDR and SFDVKD. V was cut by 7 bases and J by 0 bases, with 6 bases left in between. This CDR3 comprises 13 residues. The CDR3 loop reads CATSDIAKNIQYF. CDR3 coding DNA: TGTGCCACCAGCGACATAGCCAAAAACATTCAGTACTTC.

The chain joins TRBV3-1 (or the pseudogene TRBV3-2) to TRBJ2-1; the match to TRBD2 covers 10 bases. CDR3 length equals 16 residues. Germline V gene sequence: CDR1 LGHDT, CDR2 YNNKEL (reference sequence). J lost 0 bases, V lost 4 bases, and 3 bases had no gene match. The DNA for the CDR3 is TGTGCCAGCAGCCGGGGACTAGCGAGCTCCTACAATGAGCAGTTCTTC. Translation: CASSRGLASSYNEQFF.

The chain links TRBV11-2 to TRBJ2-7; perhaps TRBD1 as D (7 bases). The CDR3 is made up of 15 amino acids. Trimming removed 5 bases at V and 0 bases at J, with 14 bases between. Germline V gene sequence: CDR1 SGHAT, CDR2 FQNNGV. The CDR3 DNA reads as TGTGCCAGCAGCGCAGGGGGGATCCTCTCCTACGAGCAGTACTTC. Protein sequence: CASSAGGILSYEQYF.

This clone was seen a few times. The J gene is TRBJ2-7, the V gene TRBV19, with 7 nucleotides matching TRBD2. This CDR3 is 13 amino acids long. J lost 1 base, V lost 6 bases, and 3 bases had no gene match. Germline V lookup: CDR1 LNHDA, CDR2 SQIVND (reference sequence). This CDR3 reads CASRLADSYEQYF. Written as DNA, the CDR3 is TGTGCCAGTAGGCTAGCGGATTCCTACGAGCAGTACTTC.

V is TRBV6-5 and J is TRBJ2-2; 7 bases agree with TRBD2. The length of the CDR3 is 14 residues. CDR1 is MNHEY, CDR2 SVGAGI, per germline. V gave up 8 bases and J gave up 1 base; unmatched junction bases: 4. CDR3 bases: TGTGCCAGCGCTCGGACTAGGAACACCGGGGAGCTGTTTTTT. Amino acid sequence: CASARTRNTGELFF.